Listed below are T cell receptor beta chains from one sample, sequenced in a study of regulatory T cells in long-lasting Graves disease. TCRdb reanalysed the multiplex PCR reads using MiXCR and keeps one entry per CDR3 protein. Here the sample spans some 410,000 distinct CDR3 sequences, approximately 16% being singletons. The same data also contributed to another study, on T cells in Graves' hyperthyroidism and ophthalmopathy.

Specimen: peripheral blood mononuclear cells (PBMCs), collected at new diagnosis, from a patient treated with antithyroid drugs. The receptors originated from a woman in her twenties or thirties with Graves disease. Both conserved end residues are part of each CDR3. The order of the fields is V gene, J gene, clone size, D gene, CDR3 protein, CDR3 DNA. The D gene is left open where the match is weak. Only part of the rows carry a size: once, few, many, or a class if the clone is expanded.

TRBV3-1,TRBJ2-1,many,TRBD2,CASSQSGSYNEQFF,TGTGCCAGCAGCCAGAGCGGGAGTTACAATGAGCAGTTCTTC
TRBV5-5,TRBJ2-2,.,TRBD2,CASSSRLAGINTGELFF,TGTGCCAGCAGCTCCAGGCTAGCGGGGATTAACACCGGGGAGCTGTTTTTT
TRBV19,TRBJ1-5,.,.,CASSNAGFSNQPQHF,TGTGCCAGTAGCAATGCAGGTTTTAGCAATCAGCCCCAGCATTTT
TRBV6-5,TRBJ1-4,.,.,CASSYGYANEKLFF,TGTGCCAGCAGTTACGGTTATGCTAATGAAAAACTGTTTTTT
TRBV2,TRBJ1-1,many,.,CASTQRGTEAFF,TGTGCCAGCACCCAGAGGGGGACTGAAGCTTTCTTT
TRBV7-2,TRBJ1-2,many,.,CASSSPQNYGYTF,TGTGCCAGCAGCTCCCCCCAGAACTATGGCTACACCTTC
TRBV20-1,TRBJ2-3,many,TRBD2,CSARPPVGAGVVDTQYF,TGCAGTGCTAGACCACCTGTAGGAGCGGGAGTTGTAGATACGCAGTATTTT
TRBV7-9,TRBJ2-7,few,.,CASSELRGGYEQYF,TGTGCCAGCAGCGAACTTAGGGGGGGCTACGAGCAGTACTTC
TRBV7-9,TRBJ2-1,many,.,CASSLAGRTMDEQFF,TGTGCCAGCAGCTTAGCAGGGCGGACAATGGATGAGCAGTTCTTC
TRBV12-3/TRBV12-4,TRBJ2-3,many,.,CASRRNSGTDTQYF,TGTGCCAGCAGAAGGAACTCTGGCACAGATACGCAGTATTTT
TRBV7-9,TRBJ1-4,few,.,CASSLRDSGGEKLFF,TGTGCCAGCAGCTTAAGGGACTCGGGCGGCGAAAAACTGTTTTTT
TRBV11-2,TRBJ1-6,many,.,CASSWGPTGLPLHF,TGTGCCAGCAGCTGGGGCCCGACCGGGTTGCCCCTCCACTTT
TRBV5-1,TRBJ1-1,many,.,CASSWTRMNTEAFF,TGTGCCAGCAGCTGGACAAGAATGAACACTGAAGCTTTCTTT
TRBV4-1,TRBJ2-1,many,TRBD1,CASSQGNRGDEQFF,TGCGCCAGCAGCCAGGGCAACAGGGGGGATGAGCAGTTCTTC
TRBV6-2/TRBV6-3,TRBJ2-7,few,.,CASKTFTPSARYEQYF,TGTGCCAGCAAGACCTTCACCCCTAGCGCACGGTACGAGCAGTACTTC
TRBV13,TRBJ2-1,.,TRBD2,CASSPEVAGGVEQFF,TGTGCCAGCAGCCCCGAGGTAGCGGGAGGGGTTGAGCAGTTCTTC
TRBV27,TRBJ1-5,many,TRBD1,CASSALRGDQPQHF,TGTGCCAGCAGTGCGCTCAGGGGGGATCAGCCCCAGCATTTT
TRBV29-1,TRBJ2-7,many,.,CSVEIRDGGIYEQYF,TGCAGCGTTGAAATCCGGGACGGCGGAATCTACGAGCAGTACTTC
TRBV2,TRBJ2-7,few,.,CASSDPGKGTYEQYF,TGTGCCAGCAGTGACCCTGGGAAGGGGACCTACGAGCAGTACTTC
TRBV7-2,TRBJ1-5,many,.,CASSLPGKGQPQHF,TGTGCCAGCAGCTTGCCAGGGAAGGGTCAGCCCCAGCATTTT
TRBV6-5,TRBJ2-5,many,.,CASSSYSDQETQYF,TGTGCCAGCAGTTCCTACAGCGACCAAGAGACCCAGTACTTC
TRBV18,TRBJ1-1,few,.,CASSPGRHTMNTEAFF,TGTGCCAGCTCACCGGGTAGACATACAATGAACACTGAAGCTTTCTTT
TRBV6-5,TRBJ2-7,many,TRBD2,CASSYSGGSSYEQYF,TGTGCCAGCAGTTATTCGGGAGGAAGCTCCTACGAGCAGTACTTC
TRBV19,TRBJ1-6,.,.,CASSARQTNSPLHF,TGTGCCAGTAGTGCCAGACAGACGAATTCACCCCTCCACTTT
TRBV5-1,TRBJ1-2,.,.,CASSTNVGYGYTF,TGCGCCAGCAGCACCAACGTCGGCTATGGCTACACCTTC
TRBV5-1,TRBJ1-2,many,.,CASSRADQRGYTF,TGCGCCAGCAGCCGGGCAGACCAGCGGGGCTACACCTTC
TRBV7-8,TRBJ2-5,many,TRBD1,CASSVRQGEETQYF,TGTGCCAGCAGCGTACGTCAGGGGGAAGAGACCCAGTACTTC
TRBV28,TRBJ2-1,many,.,CASRSPWGGRFQDEQFF,TGTGCCAGCAGGTCCCCTTGGGGGGGGCGCTTCCAAGATGAGCAGTTCTTC
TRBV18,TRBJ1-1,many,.,CASSPREGVTEAFF,TGTGCCAGCTCACCACGGGAGGGGGTCACTGAAGCTTTCTTT
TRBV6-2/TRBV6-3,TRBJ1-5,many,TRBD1,CASSEQGALSNQPQHF,TGTGCCAGCAGTGAACAGGGGGCGCTTAGCAATCAGCCCCAGCATTTT
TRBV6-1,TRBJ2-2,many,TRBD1,CASSEGTGGNLSGELFF,TGTGCCAGCAGTGAAGGCACAGGGGGCAATTTATCCGGGGAGCTGTTTTTT
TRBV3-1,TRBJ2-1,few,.,CASSQDRSPQFF,TGTGCCAGCAGCCAAGATCGGTCACCCCAGTTCTTC
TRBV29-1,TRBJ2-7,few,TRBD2,CSATPTSRPEQYF,TGCAGCGCTACTCCGACTAGCCGCCCCGAGCAGTACTTC
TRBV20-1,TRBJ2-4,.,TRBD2,CSARDGTGTSKFGIQYF,TGCAGTGCTAGAGATGGAACTGGGACTAGCAAGTTTGGCATTCAGTACTTC
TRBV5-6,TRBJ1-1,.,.,CASSLAGSRTEAFF,TGTGCCAGCAGCTTGGCGGGGAGTAGAACTGAAGCTTTCTTT
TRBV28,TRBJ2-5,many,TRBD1,CASSIRTGVETQYF,TGTGCCAGCAGTATCCGGACAGGGGTAGAGACCCAGTACTTC